Listed here are 7 T cell receptor beta chains from one sample, sequenced in a study of cytomegalovirus exposure and HLA in healthy donors. PCR involved 60 Vbeta and 13 Jbeta primers. TCRdb's table, derived via immunoSEQ multiplex PCR, lists solely in-frame clones and lacks some. The table includes about 120,000 clones, approximately 84% detected once. Sequencing used PBMCs. The receptors were sampled from a man between 18 and 35 years old in good health and CMV-seropositive.

The V gene is TRBV9, the J gene TRBJ2-7, with no clear D. Germline CDR1 and CDR2: SGDLS and YYNGEE. Between the trimmed V and J ends, which lost 3 bases and 5 bases, there was a span of 21 bases. The CDR3 contains 16 residues. The CDR3 coding sequence is TGTGCCAGCAGCGAAGGTGGAGCGATTCCGGTGAACGAGCAGTACTTC. Translation gives CASSEGGAIPVNEQYF.

V gene TRBV7-9 combines with J gene TRBJ2-1; 8 bases align to TRBD2. The V gene end was trimmed by 4 bases and the J gene end by 5 bases; junction bases not matched to a gene: 7. The V gene's germline CDR1 is SEHNR and CDR2 FQNEAQ (reference sequence). This CDR3 has 15 amino acids. The CDR3 sequence is CASSSSDSGNNEQFF. The CDR3 DNA reads TGTGCCAGCAGCTCCTCGGATAGCGGGAACAATGAGCAGTTCTTC.

The J gene is TRBJ1-5, the V gene TRBV2, with D unresolved. V lost 0 bases, J lost 4 bases, and 13 bases lay in between. The CDR3 consists of 16 residues. CDR1 and CDR2 (germline): SNHLY, FYNNEI. The CDR3 nucleotides are TGTGCCAGCAGTGAAGCCTTGGAGGGATGGAATCAGCCCCAGCATTTT. Translation gives CASSEALEGWNQPQHF.

The rearrangement joins TRBV5-1 to TRBJ2-1; 10 bases match TRBD1. The CDR3 is 16 amino acids. With V trimmed by 4 bases and J by 7 bases, 11 bases remained unmatched. Germline V gene sequence: CDR1 SGHRS, CDR2 YFSETQ. CDR3 DNA sequence: TGCGCCAGCAGCCGATTCTCCGGGACAGGGGTAAATGAGCAGTTCTTC. Its translation: CASSRFSGTGVNEQFF.

The chain is built from TRBV19 and TRBJ2-7; 7 nucleotides agree with TRBD2. The CDR3 is made up of 15 amino acids. Per germline, CDR1 LNHDA and CDR2 SQIVND (reference sequence). V dropped 5 bases and J dropped 2; count of bases not matched to a gene: 9. The CDR3 region has the DNA TGTGCCAGTAGTCCACTAGCGCAGGGAGCCTACGAGCAGTACTTC. It yields the protein CASSPLAQGAYEQYF.

The chain employs TRBV6-5 and TRBJ1-2; 7 positions match TRBD1. The V gene's germline CDR1 is MNHEY and CDR2 SVGAGI. V lost 6 bases to trimming and J lost 4 bases; unmatched junction nucleotides: 5. CDR3 size: 13 residues. CDR3 loop: CASRRQGSYGYTF. The CDR3 bases are TGTGCCAGCAGAAGACAGGGCTCCTATGGCTACACCTTC.

The CDR3 bases are TGTGCCTGGAGTGTACGGAGCGGGAGTTCCGACGAGCAGTACTTC. Translation: CAWSVRSGSSDEQYF. The chain is built from TRBV30 and TRBJ2-7, with TRBD2 matching over 8 bases. V lost 0 bases, J lost 5 bases, and 9 bases stayed unmatched. Germline V CDR1 and CDR2: GTSNPN, SVGIG (reference sequence). The CDR3 has 15 amino acids. Variable domain in full (rest from reference TRBV30 and TRBJ2-7): SQTIHQWPATLVQPVGSPLSLECTVEGTSNPNLYWYRQAAGRGLQLLFYSVGIGQISSEVPQNLSASRPQDRQFILSSKKLLLSDSGFYLCAWSVRSGSSDEQYFGPGTRLTVT.